The 6 T cell receptor beta chains below all came from one sample that was sequenced in a study of blood T cell repertoires in COVID-19. Measured with immunoSEQ multiplex PCR; TCRdb has only the in-frame clones, and not every one. Of approximately 100,000 clones listed, 75% to 90% are singletons. Sequenced material: peripheral blood. The receptors were gathered from a man aged 60 to 69 with acute or convalescent COVID-19.

This clone has more than one count but fewer than ten. The V and J genes are TRBV7-8 and TRBJ2-1; 9 positions agree with TRBD2. There are 17 residues in the CDR3. The germline CDR1 and CDR2 sequences are SGHVS and FQNEAQ. With V trimmed by 2 bases and J by 6 bases, 11 bases remained unmatched. The CDR3 sequence: CASSLFAIAGDINEQFF. The CDR3 DNA reads as TGTGCCAGCAGCTTATTCGCCATAGCGGGAGATATCAATGAGCAGTTCTTC.

Concerning this clone: An end of the junction does not agree with germline; a read error may underlie this. The genes are TRBV7-7 and TRBJ2-1; TRBD2 matches at 8 bases. CDR1 is SSHAT, CDR2 FNYEAQ, per germline (reference sequence). The length of the CDR3 is 15 residues. This CDR3 is CASSSTGTRGDEQFF. The DNA of the CDR3 is TGTGCTAGCAGCTCAACCGGGACTAGGGGCGATGAGCAGTTCTTC.

This chain connects TRBV6-5 to TRBJ1-4; TRBD1 agrees at 11 bases. J lost 7 bases, V lost 6 bases, and 1 base had no gene match. Germline loops: CDR1 MNHEY, CDR2 SVGAGI. The CDR3 sequence is 13 residues long. The CDR3 loop is CASRDRGPEKLFF. In DNA, the CDR3 is TGTGCCAGCAGGGACAGGGGGCCTGAAAAACTGTTTTTT.

This clone was observed many times. The rearrangement uses TRBV12-3 or TRBV12-4 and TRBJ2-2; D might be TRBD2 (5 bases). Trimming shortened V by 6 bases and J by 5 bases, and 10 bases separated the two germline ends. CDR3 length: 13 amino acids. In DNA, the CDR3 is TGTGCCAGCAGGACGGAGGAGACCGGGGAGCTGTTTTTT. Protein sequence: CASRTEETGELFF.

The gene calls are TRBV9 and TRBJ1-4, with D maybe TRBD1 (6 bases). Trimming left V 0 bases short and J 0 bases short, with 6 bases between. This CDR3 has 15 residues. Germline CDR1 is SGDLS and CDR2 is YYNGEE. This CDR3 reads CASSVGQATNEKLFF. CDR3 bases: TGTGCCAGCAGCGTAGGACAGGCAACTAATGAAAAACTGTTTTTT.

This clone is a singleton in its sample. The rearrangement links TRBV7-8 to TRBJ2-1, with 8 positions matching TRBD2. V was clipped by 5 bases and J by 5 bases; unmatched bases: 11. Germline assignment: CDR1 SGHVS and CDR2 FQNEAQ. The length of the CDR3 is 16 residues. The CDR3 loop reads CASSIARTSRNNEQFF. The DNA of the CDR3 is TGTGCCAGCAGCATCGCCCGGACTAGCCGCAACAATGAGCAGTTCTTC.